This TCR beta chain was captured by sequencing in a study of T cells after yellow fever vaccination. Study-wide points: Some clonotypes, a small share, were shared between CD4 and CD8 compartments.

TCRdb analysed the 5' RACE reads with MiXCR anew, one entry per CDR3 protein. The sample has approximately 93,000 distinct CDR3 sequences, under 6.5% seen once. The table lists this clonotype with a few counts. Its antigen is as yet unknown. The germline gives CDR1 SGHRS, CDR2 YFSETQ. This CDR3 is built from 15 residues. Trimming left V 2 bases short and J 0 bases short, with 9 bases between. This clonotype originated in a man aged 18 to 30 who received the YFV17D yellow fever vaccine. Here the sequenced sample was CD8+ T cells sorted from PBMCs, taken 10 days after the yellow fever booster vaccination. The V and J genes are TRBV5-1 and TRBJ2-1, with TRBD1 as a possible D gene (5 bases). The CDR3: CASSLGDFSYNEQFF. Written as DNA, the CDR3 is TGCGCCAGCAGCTTAGGGGATTTCTCCTACAATGAGCAGTTCTTC.